A single T cell receptor beta chain is shown here with its context. V gave up 6 bases and J gave up 5 bases, with 28 bases separating them. The CDR3 extends over 18 amino acids. This entry belongs to a study of cytomegalovirus exposure and HLA in healthy donors. Amplification used 60 Vbeta primers and 13 Jbeta primers. In the authors' methods: An analysis performed later counted about 80 million unique TCR beta chains (roughly 11 million of them shared). TCRdb keeps only in-frame clones here, not all; method: immunoSEQ multiplex PCR. Clonal size and the V and J genes are those of that table, whereas D and trimming came from the DNA. The top ten clones hold 4.8% of a sample with roughly 110,000 clones, 65% to 75% of them seen once.

The chain employs TRBV23-1 and TRBJ1-2; D gene unclear. TRBV23-1 is recorded as an ORF, its role being uncertain. The TCR comes from a man aged 30-40 years in good health and CMV-seropositive. The specimen was PBMCs. The CDR3 DNA follows: TGCGCCAGCAGCCGCCTCACTTGGACTTCTCCTCCTGGGTATGGCTACACCTTC. This encodes CASSRLTWTSPPGYGYTF.